The sequence of this TCR beta chain was determined in a study of T cells in Graves' hyperthyroidism and ophthalmopathy. CDR1 is SGHVS and CDR2 is FQNEAQ in the germline V gene. The length of the CDR3 is 15 residues. V lost 3 bases, J lost 2 bases, and 14 bases lay in between. Pregnant or lactating patients were excluded, as were those with uncontrolled infection or other autoimmune disease. Amplified TCR beta CDR3 regions came from RNA transcripts. In the first-round RT-PCR of the TCR CDR3, the HTBI primer set was used. MiXCR, applied by TCRdb to the multiplex PCR reads, yields one record per CDR3 protein. The sample contains fewer than 650,000 distinct CDR3 sequences, 35% to 50% of which appear only once.

Sequencing was performed on peripheral blood or thyroid tissue (not recorded which). The chain links TRBV7-8 to TRBJ2-7, with a weak D call TRBD2 (5 bases). The receptor's source is an adult woman with Graves' disease, either hyperthyroidism or ophthalmopathy (not recorded which). The CDR3: CASSFRRRDPYEQYF. The CDR3 coding sequence is TGTGCCAGCAGCTTTCGTCGACGGGATCCCTACGAGCAGTACTTC.